The source of this TCR beta chain is a study of blood T cell repertoires in COVID-19 (dated by TCRdb to 2018 to 2020). Notes on the research overall: Collaborator samples came from the United States, Italy and Spain and covered acute and convalescent phases of COVID-19. The repertoires were released in a freely available public database intended as a resource for research on the immune response to SARS-CoV-2. The prospective study material was composed of cDNA or gDNA derived from T cells, B-cell-depleted T cells, or PBMCs. The samples were drawn from two sources: the first 160 participants of the ongoing ImmuneRACE study, and fewer than 1,500 subjects contributed by 6 global collaborators. Deeply sampled blood TCRbeta repertoires from subjects exposed to, actively infected with, or recovered from COVID-19 were included in the dataset. Where HLA class I and class II types were available, the types were taken from metadata supplied by the sample provider, not from assay-based typing. A de-identified subject ID, COVID-19 status, age in years and sex were almost always included in the sample metadata.

With respect to this clone: No cognate antigen has been identified for it. Base qualities were left out, and no much larger clone turns up one base away.

From the cysteine up to the phenylalanine, the CDR3 has a length of 18 residues. CDR3 DNA is the only sequence kept; it has 54 bases, read in frame from the first base. Looking up the germline V gene yields CDR1 KGHDR and CDR2 SFDVKD. V is cut by 4 bases and J by 6 bases, and the space between the germline ends is 26 bases. Collaborating institutions collected whole blood in K2EDTA tubes following their own protocols. For TCRbeta analysis, collaborator samples were shipped as frozen whole blood, as isolated PBMCs, or as DNA extracted from either sample type. TCRbeta CDR3 regions were amplified from genomic DNA by means of the immunoSEQ Assay, a bias-controlled multiplex PCR. Under the source paper's analysis protocol: The number of nucleated cells in each sample was estimated from the amplification of reference gene primers within the assay. To quantify the absolute abundance of each unique TCRbeta CDR3 rearrangement, sequence reads were collapsed and filtered. For each sample, productive Simpson clonality was calculated as the square root of Simpson's diversity index over productive rearrangements. The immuneACCESS repertoire file appears here via TCRdb, limited to in-frame rearrangements. These files lack a portion of the clones; in checked studies, under half of the deficit traces to unresolved V genes, and the cause of the others is not known. The V and J calls and the clone size are those of that table, but D and trimming were determined from the DNA. The sample table lists about 74,000 clones, 84% of them with a count of one. Clones ranked in the top ten supply around a third of the sample.

The full study reports these points: Clinical and demographic metadata were provided uncurated, with the amount varying by source and participant.

The sample taken for sequencing was peripheral blood. This clonotype originated in a man in his 70s with acute or convalescent COVID-19. The chain is encoded by TRBV24-1 joined to TRBJ1-2, and the D gene may be TRBD1, 5 bases matching. The DNA reads TGTGCCACCAGTGACTCAACTTCCCCTCGGGGGATATCGGATGGCTACACCTTC. It translates as CATSDSTSPRGISDGYTF.